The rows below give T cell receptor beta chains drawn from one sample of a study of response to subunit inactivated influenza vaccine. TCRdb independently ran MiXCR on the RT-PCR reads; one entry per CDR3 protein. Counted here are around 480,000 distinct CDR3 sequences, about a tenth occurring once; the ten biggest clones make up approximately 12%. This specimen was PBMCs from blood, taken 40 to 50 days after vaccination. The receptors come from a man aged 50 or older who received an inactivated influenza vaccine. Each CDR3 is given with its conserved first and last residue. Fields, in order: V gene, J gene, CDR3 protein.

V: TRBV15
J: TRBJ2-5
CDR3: CATSRDQGQETQYF

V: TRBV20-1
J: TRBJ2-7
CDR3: CSARVPARRPGEQYF

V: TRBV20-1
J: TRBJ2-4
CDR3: CSAPTGVKNIQYF

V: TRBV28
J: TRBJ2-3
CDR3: CASSFPGRASTDTQYF

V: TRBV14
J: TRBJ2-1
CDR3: CASSQRQGAHNEQFF

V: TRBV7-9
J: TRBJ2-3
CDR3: CASSLRDREKNTQYF

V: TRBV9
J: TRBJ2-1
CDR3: CASSVEGSGRGEQFF

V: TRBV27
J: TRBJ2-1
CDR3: CASNPGLAFHEQFF

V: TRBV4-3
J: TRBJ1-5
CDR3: CASSQTGGRGYSNQPQHF

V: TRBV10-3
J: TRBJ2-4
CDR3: CAISPGTKNIQYF

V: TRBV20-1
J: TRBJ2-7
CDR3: CSASTIIDEQYF

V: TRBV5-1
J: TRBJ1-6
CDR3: CASSWSGGDSPLHF

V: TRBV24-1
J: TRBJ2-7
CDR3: CATSDGTGHYEQYF

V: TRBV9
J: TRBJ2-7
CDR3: CAGIQGRVTYEQYF

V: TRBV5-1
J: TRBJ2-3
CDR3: CASRGLAGTDTQYF

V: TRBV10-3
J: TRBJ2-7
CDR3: CAIRTSGQLYEQYF

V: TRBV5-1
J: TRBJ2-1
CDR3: CASSLSSGTNEQFF

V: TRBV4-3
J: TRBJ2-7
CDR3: CASSQGTGYPSYEQYF

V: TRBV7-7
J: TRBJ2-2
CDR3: CASSPRLYTGELFF

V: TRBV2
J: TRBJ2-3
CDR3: CASTLVITDTQYF

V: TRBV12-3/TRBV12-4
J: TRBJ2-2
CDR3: CASSTWEGDTGELFF

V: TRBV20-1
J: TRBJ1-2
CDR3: CSARRREVYGYTF

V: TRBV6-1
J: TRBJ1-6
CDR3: CASMAGGYNSPLHF

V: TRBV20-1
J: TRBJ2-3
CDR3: CSAQPWSTGAHTDTQYF

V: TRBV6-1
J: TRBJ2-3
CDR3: CASSLTAGTRGTDTQYF

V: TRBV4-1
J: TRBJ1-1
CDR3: CASSRGTNTEAFF

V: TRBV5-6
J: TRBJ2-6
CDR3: CASSLVARDTREARNSGANVLTF

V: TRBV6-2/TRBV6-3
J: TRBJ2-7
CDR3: CASSSVLGSSYEQYF

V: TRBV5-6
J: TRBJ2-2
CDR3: CASSLWWVQAGASGELFF

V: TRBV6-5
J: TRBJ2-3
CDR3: CASSYRTAYDPQYF

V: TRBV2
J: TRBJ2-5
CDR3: CASSETGTQYF

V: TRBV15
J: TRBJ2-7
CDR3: CATSSRQGGEQYF

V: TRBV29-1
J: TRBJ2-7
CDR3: CSVGVAYEQYF

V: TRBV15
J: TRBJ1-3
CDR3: CATSRAPGTRDGNTIYF

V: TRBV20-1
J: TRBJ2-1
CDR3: CSAWTSGLNEQFF

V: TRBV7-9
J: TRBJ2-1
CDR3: CASSGRGAYNEQFF